This T cell receptor beta chain derives from a study of Ad26.COV2.S vaccination and SARS-CoV-2 variants. The CDR3 has 15 amino acids. V was pared by 5 bases and J by 3 bases, with 4 bases of the junction left unmatched. Germline values: CDR1 LNHDA, CDR2 SQIVND (reference sequence). Assay used: immunoSEQ multiplex PCR; TCRdb lists only in-frame clones, some missing. The data show hundreds of thousands of clones, 70% to 90% seen once. Treatment indicated: roughly 19 received Ad26.COV2.S at low or high dose, single or two shots; several received placebo; per-sample allocation not given. After the first vaccine or placebo injection, samples were drawn on day 63.

The TCR sequence derives from a person between 18 and 60 years old who received the Ad26.COV2.S COVID-19 vaccine or a placebo. V gene TRBV19 combines with J gene TRBJ2-1; 10 bases are a match to TRBD1. The sample was peripheral blood, taken in a trial of Ad26.COV2.S vaccine versus placebo. The CDR3 region is CASSQWTGGYNEQFF. The CDR3 DNA reads as TGTGCCAGTAGTCAATGGACAGGGGGCTACAATGAGCAGTTCTTC.